Shown below are 18 T cell receptor beta chains from a single sample sequenced in a study of blood T cell repertoires in COVID-19. Clones were sequenced by immunoSEQ multiplex PCR, and TCRdb holds only the in-frame ones, with some missing. The sample consists of 200,000 or so clones, about 83% of them appearing once. Sequences were obtained from peripheral blood. The receptors were sampled from a woman in her seventies with active or convalescent COVID-19.

The rearrangement joins TRBV15 to TRBJ2-2; 10 bases match TRBD2. The V and J ends lost 1 base and 2 bases, in that order; junction bases with no gene match: 1. CDR1 and CDR2 from the germline V gene are LNHNV and YYDKDF (reference sequence). This CDR3 comprises 16 residues. Here the CDR3 DNA reads TGTGCCACCAGCAGAGGACTAGCGGGTAACACCGGGGAGCTGTTTTTT. Its protein is CATSRGLAGNTGELFF.

This chain links TRBV5-1 with TRBJ2-1, with D possibly being TRBD2 (5 bases). Trimming cost V 3 bases and J 4 bases, with 20 bases left between them. The CDR3 consists of 17 residues. CDR1 and CDR2 from the germline V gene are SGHRS and YFSETQ. This chain's CDR3 is CASSSAGSGLGYNEQFF. In nucleotides, the CDR3 is TGCGCCAGCAGCTCTGCCGGAAGCGGCCTGGGGTACAATGAGCAGTTCTTC. Together with reference TRBV5-1 and TRBJ2-1, the CDR3 gives the full variable domain: KAGVTQTPRYLIKTRGQQVTLSCSPISGHRSVSWYQQTPGQGLQFLFEYFSETQRNKGNFPGRFSGRQFSNSRSEMNVSTLELGDSALYLCASSSAGSGLGYNEQFFGPGTRLTVL.

This clone was detected only a few times. The J gene is TRBJ1-1, the V gene TRBV9; weak D call: TRBD1 (5 bases). The CDR3 spans 13 residues. V was trimmed by 0 bases and J by 10 bases, leaving 13 bases between them. Germline CDR1 reads SGDLS; CDR2 reads YYNGEE. CDR3 loop: CASSVGDQGPAFF. In nucleotides, the CDR3 is TGTGCCAGCAGCGTAGGGGATCAGGGTCCAGCTTTCTTT.

This clone has a count of ten or more. This chain uses TRBV28 with TRBJ1-5; D may be TRBD1 (5 bases). Trimming stripped 8 bases from V and 6 bases from J, with 14 bases between. This CDR3 has 13 residues. Per the germline V gene, CDR1 is MDHEN and CDR2 is SYDVKM. CDR3 amino acids: CASARVQGQPQHF. CDR3 bases: TGTGCCAGCGCCAGGGTGCAAGGTCAGCCCCAGCATTTT.

The chain combines TRBV28 with TRBJ1-2, with TRBD1 identical over 7 bases. Trimming removed 4 bases from V and 5 bases from J; junction bases left unmatched: 13. CDR1 is MDHEN and CDR2 is SYDVKM in the germline V gene. The CDR3 is 16 residues long. CDR3: CASSSVKEGADYGYTF. DNA of the CDR3: TGTGCCAGCAGTTCCGTTAAGGAGGGGGCGGATTATGGCTACACCTTC.

V is TRBV15 and J is TRBJ2-7; 8 bases are a match to TRBD1. There are 14 residues in the CDR3. The J segment lost 1 base and the V segment lost 5 bases, leaving 4 bases of the junction unmatched. CDR1 and CDR2 (germline): LNHNV, YYDKDF (reference sequence). CDR3: CATSRQGPSYEQYF. Written as DNA, the CDR3 is TGTGCCACCAGCCGACAGGGGCCGTCCTACGAGCAGTACTTC.

The chain has TRBV6-5 and TRBJ2-3; D gene unclear. Germline V gene data show CDR1 as MNHEY and CDR2 as SVGAGI. The V end was cut by 8 bases, the J end by 0 bases, with 6 bases between. The CDR3 has 12 residues. In DNA, the CDR3 is TGTGCCAGCCGCGGCAGCACAGATACGCAGTATTTT. It encodes CASRGSTDTQYF.

The chain combines TRBV11-2 with TRBJ1-6, with 8 positions matching TRBD1. V was pared by 5 bases and J by 9 bases, with 9 bases of the junction left unmatched. The CDR3 is made up of 15 amino acids. Germline CDR1 reads SGHAT; CDR2 reads FQNNGV. CDR3 coding DNA: TGTGCCAGCAGCCCACTCGGACAGGGAATTTCACCCCTCCACTTT. This gives the protein CASSPLGQGISPLHF.

The rearrangement joins TRBV6-1 to TRBJ1-1, with 8 positions matching TRBD1. Germline V gene sequence: CDR1 MNHNS, CDR2 SASEGT. The V and J ends lost 5 bases and 4 bases, in that order; junction bases with no gene match: 9. The CDR3 runs to 15 residues. CDR3 nucleotide sequence: TGTGCCAGCAGTCGCCCTCAGGGGGCGAGCACTGAAGCTTTCTTT. Amino acids: CASSRPQGASTEAFF.

This chain uses TRBV7-9 with TRBJ2-1; 11 positions agree with TRBD2. This CDR3 contains 17 residues. Per germline, CDR1 SEHNR and CDR2 FQNEAQ (reference sequence). V shed 5 bases, J shed 8 bases, and the junction held 14 bases outside the gene matches. CDR3 sequence reads: CASSPRPPSGRRDEQFF. DNA of the CDR3: TGTGCCAGCAGCCCCCGCCCTCCTAGCGGGAGGAGAGATGAGCAGTTCTTC.

This rearrangement joins TRBV3-1 (or the pseudogene TRBV3-2) to TRBJ2-1, with D tentatively TRBD2 (5 bases). In germline, CDR1 is LGHDT, CDR2 YNNKEL (reference sequence). The CDR3 runs 15 residues. V shed 1 base and J shed 7 bases, with 14 bases lying between them. CDR3 in amino acids: CASSQVSGSENEQFF. DNA for the CDR3: TGTGCCAGCAGCCAAGTGTCGGGGAGTGAAAATGAGCAGTTCTTC.

V is TRBV5-1 and J is TRBJ2-2, with 9 bases lining up with TRBD2. The CDR3 covers 15 residues. With 4 bases clipped from V and 3 bases from J, the junction kept 4 bases outside the gene matches. Germline CDR1 and CDR2: SGHRS and YFSETQ. CDR3 nucleotides: TGCGCCAGCAGCGCCCGGACTAGCGACACCGGGGAGCTGTTTTTT. As protein: CASSARTSDTGELFF. Based on the CDR3 plus reference TRBV5-1 and TRBJ2-2, the full variable domain is KAGVTQTPRYLIKTRGQQVTLSCSPISGHRSVSWYQQTPGQGLQFLFEYFSETQRNKGNFPGRFSGRQFSNSRSEMNVSTLELGDSALYLCASSARTSDTGELFFGEGSRLTVL.

This clone occurred once. The V call is TRBV19, the J call TRBJ2-7; 8 bases match TRBD2. The germline CDR1 and CDR2 sequences are LNHDA and SQIVND (reference sequence). The length of the CDR3 is 13 residues. The V gene end was trimmed by 5 bases and the J gene end by 2 bases; junction bases not matched to a gene: 2. For the CDR3, the DNA is TGTGCCAGTAGTTCGGGGGGGCCCTACGAGCAGTACTTC. This sequence encodes CASSSGGPYEQYF.

V usage is TRBV5-4 and J usage is TRBJ2-7; TRBD2 might be the D (6 bases). Trimming took 3 bases from V and 2 from J, leaving 21 bases between them. Germline-derived CDR1 and CDR2 are SGHNT and YYREEE (reference sequence). The CDR3 has 17 amino acids. Here the CDR3 DNA reads TGTGCCAGCAGCTCTTCTTTGCGGGGAGAGTTCCCCTACGAGCAGTACTTC. Protein: CASSSSLRGEFPYEQYF.

The rearrangement links TRBV5-6 to TRBJ1-1; 7 nucleotides agree with TRBD1. The CDR3 runs 15 residues. Unmatched junction bases numbered 8, after V lost 4 bases and J lost 2 bases. CDR1 and CDR2 (germline): SGHDT, YYEEEE. The CDR3 nucleotides read TGTGCCAGCAGCCTCGGGACAGTGCTAAACACTGAAGCTTTCTTT. Protein product: CASSLGTVLNTEAFF.

The rearrangement joins TRBV7-2 to TRBJ2-2; 9 bases fit TRBD2. The CDR3 loop spans 16 amino acids. Losses at the gene ends were 5 bases for V and 4 bases for J; bases not matched to a gene: 8. CDR1 is SGHTA and CDR2 is FQGNSA in the germline V gene. The CDR3 bases are TGTGCCAGCAGCCCCACTAGCGGGTCTTCCACCGGGGAGCTGTTTTTT. Translated, it gives CASSPTSGSSTGELFF.

This clone was seen once. The chain carries TRBV7-9 and TRBJ1-1, with a weak D call TRBD1 (6 bases). From germline, CDR1 is SEHNR and CDR2 FQNEAQ (reference sequence). CDR3 length: 13 residues. Trimming took off 6 bases at V and 4 bases at J, with 12 bases between the two ends. CDR3: CASRTTGSTEAFF. The CDR3 coding sequence is TGTGCCAGCAGAACTACAGGGAGCACTGAAGCTTTCTTT.

In its sample, this clone was seen many times. The germline gene is not matched at one end of the junction; a read error may be the cause. This chain links TRBV2 with TRBJ2-7; 7 bases map to TRBD2. The CDR3 consists of 14 residues. The V gene's germline CDR1 is SNHLY and CDR2 FYNNEI. The CDR3 reads CASSESSLQRGRPF. The CDR3 DNA sequence: TGTGCCAGCAGTGAATCGTCCCTTCAGCGGGGCAGACCCTTC.